This record covers a single TCR beta chain. Antigen: not known. The sample originates from a study of cytomegalovirus exposure and HLA in healthy donors. Study outcomes and limitations: Across donors, most TCRs were seen rarely, yet some public ones were widespread.

PCR employed 60 Vbeta and 13 Jbeta primers. Measured with immunoSEQ multiplex PCR; TCRdb has only the in-frame clones, and not every one. The table shows some 140,000 clones, with 70% to 80% occurring only once. Sequences were obtained from PBMCs. The TCR sequence derives from a man between 25 and 39 years old in good health and CMV-seronegative.

CDR3 sequence (DNA): TGTGCCAGCAGTTTAGGCGGGACGACAGATACGCAGTATTTT. Protein: CASSLGGTTDTQYF. This chain links TRBV27 with TRBJ2-3; maybe TRBD2 (6 bases). Between the trimmed V and J ends, which lost 2 bases and 3 bases, there was a span of 9 bases. The CDR3 consists of 14 residues. Germline CDR1 MNHEY, CDR2 SMNVEV (reference sequence).